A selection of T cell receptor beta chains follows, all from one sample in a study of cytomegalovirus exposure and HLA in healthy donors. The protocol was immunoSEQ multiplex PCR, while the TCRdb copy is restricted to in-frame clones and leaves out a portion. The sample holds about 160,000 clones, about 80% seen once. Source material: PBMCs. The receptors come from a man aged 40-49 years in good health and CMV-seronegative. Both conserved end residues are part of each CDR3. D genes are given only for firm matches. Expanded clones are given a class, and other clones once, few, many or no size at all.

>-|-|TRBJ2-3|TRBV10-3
CAISEIDRGLAGDITDTQYF
TGTGCCATCAGTGAGATTGACAGGGGGCTAGCGGGAGATATTACAGATACGCAGTATTTT
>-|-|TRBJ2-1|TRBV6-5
CASSDRVNEQFF
TGTGCCAGCAGTGACAGAGTCAATGAGCAGTTCTTC
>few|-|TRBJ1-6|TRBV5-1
CASSITGGDSPLHF
TGCGCCAGCAGCATTACAGGAGGGGATTCACCCCTCCACTTT
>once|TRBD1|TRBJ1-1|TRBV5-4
CASSPRTGPNEAFF
TGTGCCAGCAGCCCCCGGACAGGGCCGAATGAAGCTTTCTTT
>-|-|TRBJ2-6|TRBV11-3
CASSLVISGANVLTF
TGTGCCAGCAGCTTAGTCATCTCTGGGGCCAACGTCCTGACTTTC
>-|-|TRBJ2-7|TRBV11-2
CASSLGRGYYEQYF
TGTGCCAGCAGCTTAGGTCGGGGTTACTACGAGCAGTACTTC
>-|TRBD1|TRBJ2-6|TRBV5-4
CASSLAGTGPSGANGLTF
TGTGCCAGCAGCTTGGCTGGGACAGGGCCGTCTGGGGCCAACGGCCTGACTTTC
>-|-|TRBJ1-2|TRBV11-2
CASSPDRRYGYTF
TGTGCCAGCAGCCCTGACAGAAGATATGGCTACACCTTC
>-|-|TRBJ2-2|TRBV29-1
CSVGGSALDTGELFF
TGCAGCGTTGGAGGGAGTGCGTTGGACACCGGGGAGCTGTTTTTT
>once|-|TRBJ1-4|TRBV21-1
CASSVEGRPLNEKLFF
TGTGCCAGCAGCGTCGAGGGGAGGCCCCTTAATGAAAAACTGTTTTTT
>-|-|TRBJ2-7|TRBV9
CASTIYEQYF
TGTGCCAGCACCATCTACGAGCAGTACTTC
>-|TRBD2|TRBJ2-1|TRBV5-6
CASSWATSGEQFF
TGTGCCAGCAGCTGGGCGACTAGCGGAGAGCAGTTCTTC
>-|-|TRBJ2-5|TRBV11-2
CASSPSGETQYF
TGTGCCAGCAGCCCCTCCGGGGAGACCCAGTACTTC
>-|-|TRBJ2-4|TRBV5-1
CASSQSGTKNIQYF
TGCGCCAGCAGCCAATCAGGGACCAAAAACATTCAGTACTTC
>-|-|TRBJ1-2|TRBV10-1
CASSGGLLRAF
TGCGCCAGCAGTGGAGGACTATTACGTGCCTTC
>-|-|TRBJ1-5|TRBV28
CASSSPPPQDSNQPQHF
TGTGCCAGCAGTTCCCCCCCGCCGCAGGATAGCAATCAGCCCCAGCATTTT